A selection of T cell receptor beta chains follows, all from one sample in a study of OX40 agonist ivuxolimab in advanced cancers. Using immunoSEQ multiplex PCR, the repertoire was profiled, and TCRdb retains in-frame clones only, with some absent. Of about 68,000 clones listed, roughly 88% are singletons. Sequencing was performed on CD4+ or CD8+ T cells sorted from blood, taken in a trial of the OX40 agonist ivuxolimab. These receptors came from an adult with an advanced solid tumor such as melanoma, head and neck, liver or kidney cancer. The CDR3 runs from the conserved cysteine through the conserved F or W. The order of the fields is CDR3 DNA, CDR3 protein, J gene, V gene, clone size, D gene. A D gene is named only where the DNA matches it firmly. Rows give clone size only sometimes, using once, few, many, or a class for an expanded clone.

cdr3_nt: TGTGCCAGCAGCTTAGACAGGCTCCACAATCAGCCCCAGCATTTT; cdr3_aa: CASSLDRLHNQPQHF; j_call: TRBJ1-5; v_call: TRBV7-2; clone_size: -; d_call: -
cdr3_nt: TGTGCCTGGACCCGGACAGGTAGCAATCAGCCCCAGCATTTT; cdr3_aa: CAWTRTGSNQPQHF; j_call: TRBJ1-5; v_call: TRBV30; clone_size: -; d_call: TRBD1
cdr3_nt: TGTGCCAGCAACCCCTTTGGGCAGACTAATGAGCAGTTCTTC; cdr3_aa: CASNPFGQTNEQFF; j_call: TRBJ2-1; v_call: TRBV7-9; clone_size: -; d_call: -
cdr3_nt: TGTGCCAGCAGTGAAGAACTGGAGAATGAGCAGTTCTTC; cdr3_aa: CASSEELENEQFF; j_call: TRBJ2-1; v_call: TRBV2; clone_size: -; d_call: -
cdr3_nt: TGTGCTAGTGGTTGGGGGGACCCTGGAAACACCATATATTTT; cdr3_aa: CASGWGDPGNTIYF; j_call: TRBJ1-3; v_call: TRBV12-5; clone_size: -; d_call: -
cdr3_nt: TGTGCCAGCAGCCCCGGGCCAGGGGGCTCTACTGAAGCTTTCTTT; cdr3_aa: CASSPGPGGSTEAFF; j_call: TRBJ1-1; v_call: TRBV7-9; clone_size: -; d_call: TRBD1
cdr3_nt: TGTGCCAGCAGCTTATCAGGGAATAATGCACGTGAGCAGTTCTTC; cdr3_aa: CASSLSGNNAREQFF; j_call: TRBJ2-1; v_call: TRBV7-9; clone_size: -; d_call: -
cdr3_nt: TGTGCCAGCAGTGAAGCGGGAGCCACGGGAGAGACCCAGTACTTC; cdr3_aa: CASSEAGATGETQYF; j_call: TRBJ2-5; v_call: TRBV2; clone_size: -; d_call: -
cdr3_nt: TGTGCCAGCAGCGCCCCAACGGGGGAGACCCAGTACTTC; cdr3_aa: CASSAPTGETQYF; j_call: TRBJ2-5; v_call: TRBV9; clone_size: -; d_call: -
cdr3_nt: TGTGCCAGCAGCGGTTGGGGAGGAACCTACGAGCAGTACTTC; cdr3_aa: CASSGWGGTYEQYF; j_call: TRBJ2-7; v_call: TRBV6-6; clone_size: -; d_call: -
cdr3_nt: TGTGCCAGCACCAGAATCTCTGGAAACACCATATATTTT; cdr3_aa: CASTRISGNTIYF; j_call: TRBJ1-3; v_call: TRBV11-2; clone_size: -; d_call: -
cdr3_nt: TGCGCCAGCAGCGCAAGACAGGGGCGAACCTACGAGCAGTACTTC; cdr3_aa: CASSARQGRTYEQYF; j_call: TRBJ2-7; v_call: TRBV5-1; clone_size: -; d_call: TRBD1
cdr3_nt: TGTGCCTGGAGTCGGGGCAAAGAGACCCAGTACTTC; cdr3_aa: CAWSRGKETQYF; j_call: TRBJ2-5; v_call: TRBV30; clone_size: -; d_call: -
cdr3_nt: TGTGCCAGCAGCTTAGTGACAGCCACTGAAGCTTTCTTT; cdr3_aa: CASSLVTATEAFF; j_call: TRBJ1-1; v_call: TRBV7-9; clone_size: -; d_call: -
cdr3_nt: TGTGCCAGCAGCTTAGTGGGGGGGGCCAGCACAGATACGCAGTATTTT; cdr3_aa: CASSLVGGASTDTQYF; j_call: TRBJ2-3; v_call: TRBV7-6; clone_size: -; d_call: -
cdr3_nt: TGTGCCAGCAGTTATTCCAGTTATCAGCCCCAGCATTTT; cdr3_aa: CASSYSSYQPQHF; j_call: TRBJ1-5; v_call: TRBV6-5; clone_size: few; d_call: -
cdr3_nt: TGTGCCAGCAGCTTGTTGGGGACTAGCGCATACAATGAGCAGTTCTTC; cdr3_aa: CASSLLGTSAYNEQFF; j_call: TRBJ2-1; v_call: TRBV7-2; clone_size: -; d_call: TRBD2
cdr3_nt: TGTGCCAGCAGGCCCCAGGACAGGTCCTACGAGCAGTACTTC; cdr3_aa: CASRPQDRSYEQYF; j_call: TRBJ2-7; v_call: TRBV6-6; clone_size: -; d_call: TRBD1
cdr3_nt: TGTGCCAGCTCACCAATCGCGGGAACCTACGAGCAGTACTTC; cdr3_aa: CASSPIAGTYEQYF; j_call: TRBJ2-7; v_call: TRBV18; clone_size: -; d_call: -
cdr3_nt: TGTGCCAGCAGCGTGACAGCCAATCAGCCCCAGCATTTT; cdr3_aa: CASSVTANQPQHF; j_call: TRBJ1-5; v_call: TRBV7-2; clone_size: -; d_call: -
cdr3_nt: TGTGCCAGCAGCCAAGATGACGGAGATACGCAGTATTTT; cdr3_aa: CASSQDDGDTQYF; j_call: TRBJ2-3; v_call: TRBV4-2; clone_size: -; d_call: -
cdr3_nt: TGTGCCAGTAGTGACATCGGACAGGTATCCTACAATGAGCAGTTCTTC; cdr3_aa: CASSDIGQVSYNEQFF; j_call: TRBJ2-1; v_call: TRBV19; clone_size: -; d_call: TRBD1
cdr3_nt: TGTGCCAGCAGCTACGGGAACTACGAGCAGTACTTC; cdr3_aa: CASSYGNYEQYF; j_call: TRBJ2-7; v_call: TRBV5-4; clone_size: -; d_call: -
cdr3_nt: TGTGCCAGCAGGGGCCGCTCTGGAAACACCATATATTTT; cdr3_aa: CASRGRSGNTIYF; j_call: TRBJ1-3; v_call: TRBV19; clone_size: once; d_call: -
cdr3_nt: TGTGCCAGCTCACCCCCGGGGACAGGGGGCGTCGGTCAGTACTTC; cdr3_aa: CASSPPGTGGVGQYF; j_call: TRBJ2-4; v_call: TRBV18; clone_size: -; d_call: TRBD1
cdr3_nt: TGTGCCAGCTCACCGGGGACAGGGTCCTACGAGCAGTACTTC; cdr3_aa: CASSPGTGSYEQYF; j_call: TRBJ2-7; v_call: TRBV18; clone_size: -; d_call: TRBD1
cdr3_nt: TGCAGCGTCGGCCAGGACGGGACTAATGAAAAACTGTTTTTT; cdr3_aa: CSVGQDGTNEKLFF; j_call: TRBJ1-4; v_call: TRBV29-1; clone_size: -; d_call: -
cdr3_nt: TGTGCCAGTGCCACCGGGACAGGGCCCTTTTACGAGCAGTACTTC; cdr3_aa: CASATGTGPFYEQYF; j_call: TRBJ2-7; v_call: TRBV19; clone_size: -; d_call: TRBD1
cdr3_nt: TGTGCCAGCAGCTTAGGAGGGACAGGGGCGCGAGGCTACACCTTC; cdr3_aa: CASSLGGTGARGYTF; j_call: TRBJ1-2; v_call: TRBV7-2; clone_size: -; d_call: TRBD1
cdr3_nt: TGCGCCAGCAGCCCTGGACTAGCGGGATACAATGAGCAGTTCTTC; cdr3_aa: CASSPGLAGYNEQFF; j_call: TRBJ2-1; v_call: TRBV4-3; clone_size: -; d_call: TRBD2
cdr3_nt: TGTGCCAGCAGTCGGTCCTACGAGCAGTACTTC; cdr3_aa: CASSRSYEQYF; j_call: TRBJ2-7; v_call: TRBV5-6; clone_size: -; d_call: -
cdr3_nt: TGTGCCAGCAGTTTAGCAGGCGTGGGGAACACTGAAGCTTTCTTT; cdr3_aa: CASSLAGVGNTEAFF; j_call: TRBJ1-1; v_call: TRBV27; clone_size: -; d_call: -
cdr3_nt: TGTGCCAGCAGGTTACACAGGGGCTATAGCACAGATACGCAGTATTTT; cdr3_aa: CASRLHRGYSTDTQYF; j_call: TRBJ2-3; v_call: TRBV7-9; clone_size: -; d_call: TRBD1
cdr3_nt: TGTGCCAGCAGCGTAGGCCCCCGAGGCTATGGCTACACCTTC; cdr3_aa: CASSVGPRGYGYTF; j_call: TRBJ1-2; v_call: TRBV9; clone_size: -; d_call: -
cdr3_nt: TGTGCCAGCAGCACACAGGGCGGCAATCAGCCCCAGCATTTT; cdr3_aa: CASSTQGGNQPQHF; j_call: TRBJ1-5; v_call: TRBV7-2; clone_size: -; d_call: -
cdr3_nt: TGTGCCAGCGGGGGTGGACTAGCCGAACACGAGCAGTACTTC; cdr3_aa: CASGGGLAEHEQYF; j_call: TRBJ2-7; v_call: TRBV6-5; clone_size: once; d_call: TRBD2
cdr3_nt: TGTGCCAGCTCACAACCCAAGAGGCCGAGGTATATCAATGAGCAGTTCTTC; cdr3_aa: CASSQPKRPRYINEQFF; j_call: TRBJ2-1; v_call: TRBV18; clone_size: -; d_call: -
cdr3_nt: TGCGCCAGCAGCGCCGGGTCCTCTGGGGCCAACGTCCTGACTTTC; cdr3_aa: CASSAGSSGANVLTF; j_call: TRBJ2-6; v_call: TRBV5-1; clone_size: -; d_call: -
cdr3_nt: TGTGCCAGCAGCGTAGATCATAATCAGCCCCAGCATTTT; cdr3_aa: CASSVDHNQPQHF; j_call: TRBJ1-5; v_call: TRBV9; clone_size: -; d_call: -
cdr3_nt: TGTGCCAGCAGCGGCCCGGGACAAACGAGATCCTACGAGCAGTACTTC; cdr3_aa: CASSGPGQTRSYEQYF; j_call: TRBJ2-7; v_call: TRBV11-3; clone_size: -; d_call: -
cdr3_nt: TGTGCCAGCAGCAAACCGACAGGGAAGGACACTGAAGCTTTCTTT; cdr3_aa: CASSKPTGKDTEAFF; j_call: TRBJ1-1; v_call: TRBV21-1; clone_size: once; d_call: -
cdr3_nt: TGCAGCGTTGTTCCACTAGCGGGAGGATCGGTCGCCTACGAGCAGTACTTC; cdr3_aa: CSVVPLAGGSVAYEQYF; j_call: TRBJ2-7; v_call: TRBV29-1; clone_size: -; d_call: TRBD2
cdr3_nt: TGCAGCGGTATGCCAGGGGGAGGGACTGAAGCTTTCTTT; cdr3_aa: CSGMPGGGTEAFF; j_call: TRBJ1-1; v_call: TRBV29-1; clone_size: -; d_call: TRBD1
cdr3_nt: TGCGCCAGCAGCACGGACAGGGTCTATGGCTACACCTTC; cdr3_aa: CASSTDRVYGYTF; j_call: TRBJ1-2; v_call: TRBV5-1; clone_size: few; d_call: TRBD1
cdr3_nt: TGTGCCAGCAGCAACCCGGGACAGGGAGGCGCTTTCTTT; cdr3_aa: CASSNPGQGGAFF; j_call: TRBJ1-1; v_call: TRBV7-8; clone_size: -; d_call: TRBD1
cdr3_nt: TGTGCCAGCAGCGCCCCGGACAGGGGGCGCCATGAGCAGTTCTTC; cdr3_aa: CASSAPDRGRHEQFF; j_call: TRBJ2-1; v_call: TRBV11-1; clone_size: -; d_call: TRBD1